Sequencing of this TCR beta chain was carried out in a study of blood T cell repertoires in COVID-19. Overall study: Collection of acute and convalescent COVID-19 samples took place in the United States, Italy and Spain.

Looked up from germline, CDR1 is LNHNV and CDR2 is YYDKDF (reference sequence). This CDR3 comprises 15 residues. Trimming cost V 0 bases and J 7 bases, with 13 bases left between them. Per the original data handling: Amplified reference gene primers provided the basis for estimating nucleated cell counts. Assay used: immunoSEQ multiplex PCR; TCRdb lists only in-frame clones, some missing. The D gene and trimming were derived from the DNA, and the V and J assignments and clone size from that table. The table has fewer than 250,000 clones, approximately 86% seen once. The chain links TRBV15 to TRBJ1-5, with a weak D call TRBD1 (5 bases). The sample taken for sequencing was peripheral blood. This TCR was sampled from a woman in her sixties or seventies with active or convalescent COVID-19. DNA of the CDR3: TGTGCCACCAGCAGAGATCGGGGGAGGGAGCAGCCCCAGCATTTT. Translation: CATSRDRGREQPQHF. The variable domain in full, completed from reference TRBV15 and TRBJ1-5, reads DAMVIQNPRYQVTQFGKPVTLSCSQTLNHNVMYWYQQKSSQAPKLLFHYYDKDFNNEADTPDNFQSRRPNTSFCFLDIRSPGLGDTAMYLCATSRDRGREQPQHFGDGTRLSIL.